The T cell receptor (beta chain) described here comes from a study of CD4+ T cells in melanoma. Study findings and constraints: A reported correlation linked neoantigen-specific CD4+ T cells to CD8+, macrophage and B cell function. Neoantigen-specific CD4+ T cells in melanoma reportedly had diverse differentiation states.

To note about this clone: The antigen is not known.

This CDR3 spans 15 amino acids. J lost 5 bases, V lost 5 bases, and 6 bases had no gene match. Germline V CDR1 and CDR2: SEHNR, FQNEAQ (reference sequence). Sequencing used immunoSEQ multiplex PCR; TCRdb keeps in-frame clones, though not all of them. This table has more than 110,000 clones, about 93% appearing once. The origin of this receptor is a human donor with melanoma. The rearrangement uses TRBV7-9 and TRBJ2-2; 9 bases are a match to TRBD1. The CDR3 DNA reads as TGTGCCAGCAGCCACCGGGACAGGGTGACCGGGGAGCTGTTTTTT. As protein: CASSHRDRVTGELFF. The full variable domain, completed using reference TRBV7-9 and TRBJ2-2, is DTGVSQNPRHKITKRGQNVTFRCDPISEHNRLYWYRQTLGQGPEFLTYFQNEAQLEKSRLLSDRFSAERPKGSFSTLEIQRTEQGDSAMYLCASSHRDRVTGELFFGEGSRLTVL.